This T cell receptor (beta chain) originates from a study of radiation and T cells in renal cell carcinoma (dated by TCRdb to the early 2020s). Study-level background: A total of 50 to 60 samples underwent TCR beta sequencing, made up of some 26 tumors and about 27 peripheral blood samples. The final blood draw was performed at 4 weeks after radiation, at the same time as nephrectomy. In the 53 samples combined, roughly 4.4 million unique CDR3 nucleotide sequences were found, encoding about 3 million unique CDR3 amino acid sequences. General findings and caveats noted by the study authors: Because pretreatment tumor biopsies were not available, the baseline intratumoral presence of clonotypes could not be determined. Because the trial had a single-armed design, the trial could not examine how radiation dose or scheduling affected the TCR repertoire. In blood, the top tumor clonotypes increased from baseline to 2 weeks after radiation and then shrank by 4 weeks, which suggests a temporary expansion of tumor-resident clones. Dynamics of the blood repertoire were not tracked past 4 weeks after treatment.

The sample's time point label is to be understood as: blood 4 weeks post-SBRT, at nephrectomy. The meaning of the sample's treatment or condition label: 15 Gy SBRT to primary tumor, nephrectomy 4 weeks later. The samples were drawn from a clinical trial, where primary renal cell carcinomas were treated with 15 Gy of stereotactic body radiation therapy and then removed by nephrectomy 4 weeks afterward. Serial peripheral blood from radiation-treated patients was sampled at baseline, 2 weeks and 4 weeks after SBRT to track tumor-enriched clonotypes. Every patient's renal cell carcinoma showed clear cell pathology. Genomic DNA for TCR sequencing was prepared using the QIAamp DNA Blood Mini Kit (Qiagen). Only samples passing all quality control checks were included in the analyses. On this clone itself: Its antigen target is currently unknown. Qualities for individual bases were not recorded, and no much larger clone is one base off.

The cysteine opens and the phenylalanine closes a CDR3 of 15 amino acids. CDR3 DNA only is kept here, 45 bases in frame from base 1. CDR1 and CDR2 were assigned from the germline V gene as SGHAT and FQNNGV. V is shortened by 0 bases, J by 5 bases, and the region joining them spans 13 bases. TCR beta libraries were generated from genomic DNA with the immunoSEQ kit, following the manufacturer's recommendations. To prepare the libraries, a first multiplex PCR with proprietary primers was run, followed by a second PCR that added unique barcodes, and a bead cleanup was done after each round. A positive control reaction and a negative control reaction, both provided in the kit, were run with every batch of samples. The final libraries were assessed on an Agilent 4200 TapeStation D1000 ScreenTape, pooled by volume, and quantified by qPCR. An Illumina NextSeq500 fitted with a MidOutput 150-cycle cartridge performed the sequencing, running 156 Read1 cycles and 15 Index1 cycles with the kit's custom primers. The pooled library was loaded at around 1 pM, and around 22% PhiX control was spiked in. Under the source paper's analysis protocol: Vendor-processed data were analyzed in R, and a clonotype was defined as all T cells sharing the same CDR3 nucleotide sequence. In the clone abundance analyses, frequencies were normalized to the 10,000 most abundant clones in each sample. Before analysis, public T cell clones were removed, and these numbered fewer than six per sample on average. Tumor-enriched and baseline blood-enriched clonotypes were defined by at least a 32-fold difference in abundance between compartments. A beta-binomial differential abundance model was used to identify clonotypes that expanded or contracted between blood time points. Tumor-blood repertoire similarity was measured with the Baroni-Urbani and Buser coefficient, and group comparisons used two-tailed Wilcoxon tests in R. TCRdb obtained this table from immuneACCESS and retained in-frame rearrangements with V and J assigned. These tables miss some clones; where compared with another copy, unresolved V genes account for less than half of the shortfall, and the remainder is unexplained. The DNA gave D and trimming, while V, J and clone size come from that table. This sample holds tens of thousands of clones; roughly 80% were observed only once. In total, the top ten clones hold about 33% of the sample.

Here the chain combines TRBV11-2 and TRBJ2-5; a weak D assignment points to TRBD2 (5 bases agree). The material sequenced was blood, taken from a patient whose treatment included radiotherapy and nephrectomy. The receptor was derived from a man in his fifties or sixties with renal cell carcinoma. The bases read TGTGCCAGCAGCTTAGAGACGGGGTTTCACGAGACCCAGTACTTC. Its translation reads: CASSLETGFHETQYF.